The T cell receptor (beta chain) under discussion was sequenced for a study of blood T cell repertoires in COVID-19. Across the study: Samples came from the United States, Italy and Spain, spanning acute and convalescent COVID-19. From T cells, B-cell-depleted T cells, or PBMCs came the material, which was cDNA or gDNA.

As processed by the authors: From reference gene primer amplification, estimates of nucleated cell counts were derived. Assay: immunoSEQ multiplex PCR; the TCRdb copy retains only in-frame clones and omits some. V, J and clone size were drawn from that table, and D and trimming were deduced from the DNA. The table lists 150,000 or so clones, 75% to 90% of them singletons. V was clipped by 0 bases and J by 10 bases; unmatched bases: 8. The germline CDR1 and CDR2 sequences are SQVTM and ANQGSEA. This CDR3 has 15 amino acids. Material for sequencing was peripheral blood. The clonotype originates from a woman aged 40 to 50 with acute or convalescent COVID-19. The chain carries TRBV29-1 and TRBJ2-1; 11 bases agree with TRBD2. The CDR3: CSVEDLLAGAGEQFF. CDR3 nucleotides: TGCAGCGTTGAAGATCTACTAGCGGGAGCAGGGGAGCAGTTCTTC.